Listed below are T cell receptor beta chains from one sample, sequenced in a study of cytomegalovirus exposure and HLA in healthy donors. Produced via immunoSEQ multiplex PCR; TCRdb's table is partial and in-frame only. The data contain 200,000 or so clones, more than 70% of them singletons. Sequences were obtained from PBMCs. The receptor set was obtained from a boy younger than 18 in good health and CMV-seronegative. Both conserved end residues are part of each CDR3. Fields, in order: V gene, J gene, clone size, D gene, CDR3 protein, CDR3 DNA. D genes are given only for firm matches. The size of a clone is reported for some rows only, either as once, few or many, or as a class for expanded clones.

TRBV4-2	TRBJ1-5	few	TRBD1	CASSQGTGTGVNQPQHF	TGTGCCAGCAGCCAAGGAACCGGGACAGGGGTCAATCAGCCCCAGCATTTT
TRBV15	TRBJ2-2	NA	TRBD2	CATRDSGSDSTGELFF	TGTGCCACCAGGGATAGCGGGAGTGACAGCACCGGGGAGCTGTTTTTT
TRBV5-4	TRBJ2-5	NA	NA	CASSLKRGLVQETQYF	TGTGCCAGCAGCTTGAAGCGAGGTCTGGTCCAAGAGACCCAGTACTTC
TRBV5-1	TRBJ2-3	NA	NA	CASSLGSGHTDTQYF	TGCGCCAGCAGCTTGGGCTCGGGACACACAGATACGCAGTATTTT
TRBV6-1	TRBJ2-3	NA	NA	CASRGDSKFTDTQYF	TGTGCCAGCAGGGGGGACTCTAAGTTCACAGATACGCAGTATTTT
TRBV11-2	TRBJ2-7	NA	NA	CASSLRGGSYEQYF	TGTGCCAGCAGCTTACGAGGGGGCTCCTACGAGCAGTACTTC
TRBV5-1	TRBJ2-5	NA	TRBD2	CASSLGLAWETQYF	TGCGCCAGCAGCTTGGGACTAGCGTGGGAGACCCAGTACTTC
TRBV7-2	TRBJ1-5	NA	TRBD1	CASSSMDRANPPQPQHF	TGTGCCAGCAGTTCCATGGACAGGGCTAATCCCCCTCAGCCCCAGCATTTT
TRBV7-6	TRBJ2-2	NA	TRBD2	CASSPTSGGPNTGELFF	TGTGCCAGCAGCCCCACTAGCGGGGGTCCGAACACCGGGGAGCTGTTTTTT
TRBV27	TRBJ1-2	once	NA	CASSDLTGGYTF	TGTGCCAGCAGTGACCTCACAGGGGGCTACACCTTC
TRBV5-6	TRBJ2-5	once	NA	CASSLVGEETQYF	TGTGCCAGCAGCTTGGTAGGGGAAGAGACCCAGTACTTC
TRBV20-1	TRBJ1-2	NA	NA	CSARVGTTSF	TGCAGTGCTAGAGTGGGGACAACTAGCTTC
TRBV28	TRBJ2-7	NA	TRBD2	CASSSPTGRFGTSGLPYEQYF	TGTGCCAGCAGTTCGCCGACAGGGAGGTTCGGTACTAGCGGGCTTCCTTACGAGCAGTACTTC
TRBV29-1	TRBJ2-1	NA	NA	CSVAGQRMRNEQFF	TGCAGCGTCGCGGGACAGCGTATGAGGAATGAGCAGTTCTTC
TRBV27	TRBJ2-7	NA	NA	CASGAPSPYEQYF	TGTGCCAGTGGGGCACCTTCCCCCTACGAGCAGTACTTC
TRBV29-1	TRBJ1-3	NA	NA	CSVDRGHGTIYF	TGCAGCGTTGATAGAGGACACGGGACCATATATTTT
TRBV5-4	TRBJ2-7	NA	NA	CASSLDRASYEQYF	TGTGCCAGCAGCTTGGACAGGGCCTCCTACGAGCAGTACTTC
TRBV30	TRBJ2-1	NA	TRBD2	CAWSVGGGGNEQFF	TGTGCCTGGAGTGTAGGCGGGGGGGGGAATGAGCAGTTCTTC
TRBV27	TRBJ2-7	NA	TRBD1	CASSPGQRYEQYF	TGTGCCAGCAGTCCGGGACAGCGCTACGAGCAGTACTTC
TRBV9	TRBJ2-3	NA	NA	CASSGLSEGTDTQYF	TGTGCCAGCAGCGGTTTGAGCGAGGGCACAGATACGCAGTATTTT
TRBV7-7	TRBJ2-2	NA	TRBD1	CASSSGQGGTGELFF	TGTGCTAGCAGCTCGGGACAGGGTGGCACCGGGGAGCTGTTTTTT
TRBV5-5	TRBJ2-7	NA	TRBD1	CASHGTGGIYEQYF	TGTGCCAGCCACGGGACAGGGGGCATTTACGAGCAGTACTTC
TRBV19	TRBJ2-7	NA	TRBD2	CASSMGGSSYEQYF	TGTGCCAGTAGTATGGGGGGGAGCTCCTACGAGCAGTACTTC
TRBV4-1	TRBJ2-5	NA	NA	CASSQGFRGETQYF	TGCGCCAGCAGCCAAGGTTTCAGGGGAGAGACCCAGTACTTC
TRBV7-9	TRBJ1-1	few	NA	CASSSHEAFF	TGTGCCAGCAGCTCCCATGAAGCTTTCTTT
TRBV7-6	TRBJ1-5	NA	NA	CASSETHSQPQHF	TGTGCCAGCAGCGAGACGCATAGCCAGCCCCAGCATTTT
TRBV7-8	TRBJ1-5	NA	NA	CASLQGRGNQPQHF	TGTGCCAGCCTCCAGGGTAGGGGGAATCAGCCCCAGCATTTT
TRBV7-6	TRBJ2-7	once	TRBD2	CASSLPSGGFSF	TGTGCCAGCAGCCTACCCAGCGGGGGCTTTTCCTTC
TRBV7-9	TRBJ1-6	NA	NA	CASSRGRFLNSPLHF	TGTGCCAGCAGCCGGGGGAGGTTCCTTAATTCACCCCTCCACTTT
TRBV6-4	TRBJ1-5	few	NA	CASSVEGGQPQHF	TGTGCCAGCAGTGTCGAAGGAGGTCAGCCCCAGCATTTT
TRBV30	TRBJ1-3	NA	NA	CAWSWGDGNTIYF	TGTGCCTGGAGTTGGGGGGACGGAAACACCATATATTTT
TRBV2	TRBJ2-7	once	NA	CASNSGDSYEQYF	TGTGCCAGCAACTCGGGGGATTCCTACGAGCAGTACTTC
TRBV9	TRBJ1-2	NA	NA	CASSEGSGNYGYTF	TGTGCCAGCAGCGAGGGGTCAGGGAACTATGGCTACACCTTC
TRBV7-2	TRBJ1-1	NA	NA	CASSLSRGNTEAFF	TGTGCCAGCAGCCTCAGCAGGGGGAACACTGAAGCTTTCTTT
TRBV4-1	TRBJ2-7	NA	TRBD1	CASSHLTGGGDGAYEQYF	TGCGCCAGCAGCCACCTCACAGGGGGTGGAGACGGAGCCTACGAGCAGTACTTC
TRBV7-9	TRBJ1-1	NA	TRBD1	CASSSTGENTEAFF	TGTGCCAGCAGCTCAACAGGGGAGAACACTGAAGCTTTCTTT
TRBV28	TRBJ1-1	NA	NA	CASSLNQGRAFF	TGTGCCAGCAGTTTGAACCAGGGTCGAGCTTTCTTT
TRBV7-4	TRBJ1-1	NA	TRBD1	CASSLPSGGEGTEAFF	TGTGCCAGCAGCTTACCCTCAGGGGGCGAGGGCACTGAAGCTTTCTTT
TRBV6-5	TRBJ1-3	NA	NA	CASSYGAGASGNTIYF	TGTGCCAGCAGTTACGGGGCAGGGGCCTCTGGAAACACCATATATTTT
TRBV5-1	TRBJ2-7	NA	NA	CASSQRGSAGDEQYF	TGCGCCAGCAGCCAGCGAGGGAGCGCTGGGGACGAGCAGTACTTC